Below, 26 T cell receptor beta chains from the same sample are listed, as sequenced in a study of cytomegalovirus exposure and HLA in healthy donors. Sequencing was performed with immunoSEQ multiplex PCR; in TCRdb, only in-frame clones are kept and a portion is missing. The table records 200,000 to 250,000 clones, almost 90% of them present only once. Sequenced input: PBMCs. These receptors originate from a young woman in good health and CMV-seronegative.

The chain links TRBV5-6 to TRBJ2-7; 7 bases line up with TRBD1. J was trimmed by 0 bases and V by 4 bases; bases with no gene match: 7. Germline V gene lookup returns CDR1 SGHDT and CDR2 YYEEEE. The CDR3 contains 15 residues. In DNA, the CDR3 is TGTGCCAGCAGCCCACCGACAGGGCCCTCCTACGAGCAGTACTTC. Translating it yields CASSPPTGPSYEQYF.

The chain couples TRBV28 to TRBJ1-2; no definite D call. Germline loops: CDR1 MDHEN, CDR2 SYDVKM. The CDR3 loop spans 11 amino acids. V was clipped by 5 bases and J by 3 bases, with 4 bases between them. The CDR3 is CASSTYYGYTF. In DNA form, the CDR3 reads TGTGCCAGCAGTACATACTATGGCTACACCTTC.

V is TRBV12-5 and J is TRBJ1-2, with D perhaps matching TRBD1 (5 bases). Germline V gene data show CDR1 as LGHNT and CDR2 as FRNRAP. Trimming removed 7 bases at V and 7 bases at J, with 16 bases between. CDR3 length: 13 residues. This CDR3 reads CASVEGTFGGYTF. In DNA form, the CDR3 reads TGTGCTAGTGTCGAGGGGACTTTTGGTGGCTACACCTTC.

The chain couples TRBV11-2 to TRBJ2-6; D not resolved. This CDR3 is 16 amino acids long. Germline V CDR1 and CDR2: SGHAT, FQNNGV. V was cut by 5 bases and J by 1 base, with 12 bases left in between. The CDR3: CASSRSTPSGANVLTF. DNA for the CDR3: TGTGCCAGCAGCAGGTCGACACCATCTGGGGCCAACGTCCTGACTTTC.

The rearrangement links TRBV2 to TRBJ1-1; D is undetermined. The CDR3 runs to 14 residues. Germline CDR1 reads SNHLY; CDR2 reads FYNNEI. V was cut by 5 bases and J by 6 bases, with 16 bases left in between. The CDR3 DNA is TGTGCCAGCAGTTTAGTCGGAGGTACCCCTGAAGCTTTCTTT. Its protein product is CASSLVGGTPEAFF.

The J gene is TRBJ1-2, the V gene TRBV4-1; 7 bases are shared with TRBD1. V was pared by 1 base and J by 4 bases, with 6 bases of the junction left unmatched. CDR1 and CDR2 (germline): MGHRA, YSYEKL. The CDR3 consists of 15 residues. The CDR3 DNA follows: TGCGCCAGCAGCCAAGCAGGGGGGCTCATCTATGGCTACACCTTC. This sequence encodes CASSQAGGLIYGYTF.

The chain links TRBV28 to TRBJ2-5; 7 bases match TRBD1. V dropped 4 bases and J dropped 5; count of bases not matched to a gene: 10. This CDR3 contains 15 residues. Germline V gene data show CDR1 as MDHEN and CDR2 as SYDVKM. CDR3 DNA: TGTGCCAGCAGTTCCAGTACAGGGGTAGACGAGACCCAGTACTTC. Translating gives CASSSSTGVDETQYF.

The chain recombines TRBV7-2 with TRBJ2-4, with a weak D call TRBD2 (6 bases). Looked up from germline, CDR1 is SGHTA and CDR2 is FQGNSA. This CDR3 contains 12 residues. Trimming stripped 8 bases from V and 6 bases from J, with 11 bases between. The CDR3 loop is CASGGTRNIQYF. As DNA, the CDR3 is TGTGCCAGCGGAGGGACCAGAAACATTCAGTACTTC.

V and J are TRBV5-1 and TRBJ2-2, with TRBD1 matching 9 bases. The CDR3 covers 16 residues. Germline-derived CDR1 and CDR2 are SGHRS and YFSETQ. V dropped 5 bases and J dropped 7; count of bases not matched to a gene: 12. The CDR3 nucleotides read TGCGCCAGCAGACAGGACAGGGGAATGGTTATCGGGGAGCTGTTTTTT. It specifies CASRQDRGMVIGELFF.

This clone appeared a single time. The V call is TRBV14, the J call TRBJ2-7, with a tentative D call TRBD2 (5 bases). There are 14 residues in the CDR3. Germline loops: CDR1 SGHDN, CDR2 FVKESK. V dropped 4 bases and J dropped 1 base, with 11 bases sitting between them. The CDR3 region is CASSRGLVSYEQYF. CDR3 sequence (DNA): TGTGCCAGCAGCCGAGGGCTGGTATCCTACGAGCAGTACTTC.

The chain has TRBV4-2 and TRBJ2-3; 10 bases are shared with TRBD2. The CDR3 length is 14 residues. Trimming at V came to 10 bases and at J to 3 bases, leaving 7 bases not matched to a gene. Germline V gives CDR1 LGHNA, CDR2 YNFKEQ. The CDR3 loop reads CATSGRAETDTQYF. In DNA form, the CDR3 reads TGTGCCACGAGCGGGAGGGCCGAAACAGATACGCAGTATTTT.

The gene calls are TRBV27 and TRBJ2-1, with 9 bases aligning to TRBD2. V lost 2 bases, J lost 9 bases, and 8 bases stayed unmatched. Germline CDR1 reads MNHEY; CDR2 reads SMNVEV (reference sequence). The length of the CDR3 is 15 residues. The CDR3 coding sequence is TGTGCCAGCAGTTTAAAGGCTAGCGGGATTGGTGAGCAGTTCTTC. Translated, it gives CASSLKASGIGEQFF.

This chain uses TRBV19 with TRBJ1-1, with D hard to call. CDR3 size: 14 residues. With 3 bases removed from V and 3 bases from J, the gap between germline ends came to 11 bases. Germline V gives CDR1 LNHDA, CDR2 SQIVND (reference sequence). CDR3 protein: CASSIVGRYTEAFF. As DNA, the CDR3 is TGTGCCAGTAGTATTGTTGGCCGATACACTGAAGCTTTCTTT.

This clone was observed once. CDR3 coding DNA: TGTGCCAGTAGTTCGTTCTGGACCCCTGGGAGTGAAAAACTGTTTTTT. It is translated as CASSSFWTPGSEKLFF. The gene calls are TRBV19 and TRBJ1-4; D uncertain. The CDR3 length is 16 residues. V was pared by 5 bases and J by 7 bases, with 20 bases between. Germline V gene sequence: CDR1 LNHDA, CDR2 SQIVND (reference sequence).

The chain has TRBV10-2 and TRBJ1-1, with a weak D call TRBD1 (5 bases). V lost 2 bases and J 11 bases, leaving 15 bases between the germline ends. Germline CDR1 WSHSY, CDR2 SAAADI. The CDR3 has 13 residues. The CDR3 coding sequence is TGCGCCAGCAGTGAGCAGGGAGGGCTCGGGGCTTTCTTT. Its translation: CASSEQGGLGAFF.

The chain combines TRBV5-1 with TRBJ1-2; possible D gene TRBD1, 6 bases. The CDR3 is made up of 13 amino acids. The germline V gene encodes CDR1 SGHRS and CDR2 YFSETQ. The V gene lost 1 base and the J gene lost 6 bases, with 10 bases spanning the gap. The chain's CDR3 is CASSLRDIDGYTF. The CDR3 bases are TGCGCCAGCAGCTTGAGGGACATAGATGGCTACACCTTC.

The chain recombines TRBV9 with TRBJ2-1; perhaps TRBD2 as D (6 bases). Germline assignment: CDR1 SGDLS and CDR2 YYNGEE. V dropped 3 bases and J dropped 8 bases, with 12 bases sitting between them. The CDR3 is 13 amino acids. This CDR3 reads CASSDGSRDEQFF. The CDR3 nucleotides read TGTGCCAGCAGCGACGGGAGTCGGGATGAGCAGTTCTTC.

This chain joins TRBV19 and TRBJ1-5, with D possibly matching TRBD1 (6 bases). V lost 3 bases and J 5 bases, leaving 14 bases between the germline ends. The CDR3 consists of 15 residues. The germline V gene has CDR1 LNHDA and CDR2 SQIVND (reference sequence). The CDR3 reads CASSMETGFHQPQHF. As DNA, the CDR3 is TGTGCCAGTAGTATGGAGACAGGCTTTCATCAGCCCCAGCATTTT.

This clone was detected only a few times. The CDR3 coding sequence is TGTGCCAGTAGCCGGGAGGGGGGCCCCACCTACGAGCAGTACTTC. Translation gives CASSREGGPTYEQYF. The genes are TRBV19 and TRBJ2-7; 8 bases fit TRBD2. The ends lost 6 bases at V and 2 bases at J; junction bases unmatched: 9. The CDR3 consists of 15 residues. CDR1 and CDR2 from the germline V gene are LNHDA and SQIVND (reference sequence).

The J gene is TRBJ2-4, the V gene TRBV19, with D unclear. Germline-derived CDR1 and CDR2 are LNHDA and SQIVND (reference sequence). V lost 2 bases and J lost 7, with 12 bases in between. The CDR3 runs 14 residues. In DNA, the CDR3 is TGTGCCAGTAGTATAACGTCCCGCGGTAACATTCAGTACTTC. Translating gives CASSITSRGNIQYF.

The rearrangement uses TRBV28 and TRBJ1-2; no clear D gene. The V gene's germline CDR1 is MDHEN and CDR2 SYDVKM. Trimming took 6 bases from V and 5 from J, leaving 16 bases between them. This CDR3 region has 14 residues. The CDR3 DNA follows: TGTGCCAGCAGCAGCGGGGAGACTTGGTATGGCTACACCTTC. This translates into CASSSGETWYGYTF.

This chain joins TRBV7-9 and TRBJ2-6; 9 bases are shared with TRBD1. V gave up 2 bases and J gave up 4 bases; unmatched junction bases: 6. The CDR3 covers 17 residues. Germline CDR1 reads SEHNR; CDR2 reads FQNEAQ (reference sequence). The CDR3 sequence: CASSLTGGAEGANVLTF. CDR3 coding DNA: TGTGCCAGCAGCTTAACAGGGGGCGCGGAAGGGGCCAACGTCCTGACTTTC.

This clone was detected a few times. The chain carries TRBV15 and TRBJ2-7; D may be TRBD2 (5 bases). This CDR3 spans 14 amino acids. Germline CDR1 reads LNHNV; CDR2 reads YYDKDF (reference sequence). Deletions cut 0 bases from V and 9 bases from J, with 15 bases between. Written as DNA, the CDR3 is TGTGCCACCAGCAGAGATTATGGGGAGCGCATGCAGTACTTC. This translates into CATSRDYGERMQYF.

The chain combines TRBV5-4 with TRBJ2-7; D perhaps matches TRBD2 (5 bases). Deletions cut 0 bases from V and 7 bases from J, with 8 bases between. The CDR3 has 12 residues. The V gene's germline CDR1 is SGHNT and CDR2 YYREEE (reference sequence). The CDR3 region has the DNA TGTGCCAGCAGCTTGGCATCGGGGGAGCAGTACTTC. Amino acid sequence: CASSLASGEQYF.

The gene calls are TRBV28 and TRBJ1-2; 8 bases map to TRBD1. Germline V CDR1 and CDR2: MDHEN, SYDVKM. Trimming at V came to 3 bases and at J to 8 bases, leaving 14 bases not matched to a gene. This CDR3 contains 16 residues. As DNA, the CDR3 is TGTGCCAGCAGTTTCTCTCCGGGGACAGGCCCTCGGGGCTACACCTTC. This translates into CASSFSPGTGPRGYTF.

V usage is TRBV28 and J usage is TRBJ2-5; 7 bases fit TRBD2. Trimming removed 3 bases from V and 2 bases from J; junction bases left unmatched: 6. The length of the CDR3 is 15 residues. CDR1 is MDHEN, CDR2 SYDVKM, per germline. The CDR3 DNA follows: TGTGCCAGCAGTTTTTGGGCTAGCGGACAAGAGACCCAGTACTTC. This translates into CASSFWASGQETQYF.